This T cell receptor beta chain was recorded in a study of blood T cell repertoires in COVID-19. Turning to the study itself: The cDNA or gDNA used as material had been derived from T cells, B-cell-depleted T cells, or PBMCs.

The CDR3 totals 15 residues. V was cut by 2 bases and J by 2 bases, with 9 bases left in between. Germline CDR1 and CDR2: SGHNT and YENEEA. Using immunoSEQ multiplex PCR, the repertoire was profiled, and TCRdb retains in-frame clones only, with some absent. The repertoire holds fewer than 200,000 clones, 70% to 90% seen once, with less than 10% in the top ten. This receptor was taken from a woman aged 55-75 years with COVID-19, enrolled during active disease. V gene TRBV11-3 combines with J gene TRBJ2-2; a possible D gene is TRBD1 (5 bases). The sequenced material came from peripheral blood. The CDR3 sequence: CASSLTQANTGELFF. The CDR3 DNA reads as TGTGCCAGCAGCTTAACACAGGCCAACACCGGGGAGCTGTTTTTT.